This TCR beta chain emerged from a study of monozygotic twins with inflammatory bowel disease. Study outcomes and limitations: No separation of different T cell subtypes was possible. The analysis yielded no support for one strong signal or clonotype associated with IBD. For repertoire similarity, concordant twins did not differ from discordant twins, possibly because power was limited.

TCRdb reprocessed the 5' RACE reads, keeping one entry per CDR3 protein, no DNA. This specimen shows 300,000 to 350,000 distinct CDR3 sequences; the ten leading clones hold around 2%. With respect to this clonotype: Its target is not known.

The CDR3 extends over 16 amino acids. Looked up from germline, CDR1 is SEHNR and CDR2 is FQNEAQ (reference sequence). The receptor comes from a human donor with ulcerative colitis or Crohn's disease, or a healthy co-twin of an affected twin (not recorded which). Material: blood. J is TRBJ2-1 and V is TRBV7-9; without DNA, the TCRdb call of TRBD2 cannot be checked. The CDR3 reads CASSLASGTRTNEQFF.